This T cell receptor (beta chain) was sequenced for a study of control samples from healthy donors and cancer patients. Clones were sequenced by immunoSEQ multiplex PCR, and TCRdb holds only the in-frame ones, with some missing. The table records over 7,500 clones, around 90% of them present only once. The CDR3 loop spans 14 amino acids. The V end was cut by 5 bases, the J end by 0 bases, with 10 bases between. Per germline, CDR1 SGHTA and CDR2 FQGNSA. Sequencing was done on a sample of PBMCs. The TCR was taken from a man aged 55-75 years with colorectal cancer. The chain combines TRBV7-2 with TRBJ1-1; no definite D call. The chain's CDR3 is CASSPQTVNTEAFF. The DNA of the CDR3 is TGTGCCAGCAGCCCCCAGACGGTGAACACTGAAGCTTTCTTT.